A single sample is the source of the 11 T cell receptor beta chains below, sequenced in a study of monozygotic twins with inflammatory bowel disease. Reanalyzing the 5' RACE reads, TCRdb keeps one entry per CDR3 protein, without DNA. This listing includes approximately 150,000 distinct CDR3 sequences. Sequencing was carried out using blood. All receptors derive from a human donor with ulcerative colitis or Crohn's disease, or a healthy co-twin of an affected twin (not recorded which).

J is TRBJ2-2 and V is TRBV5-5; TCRdb gives TRBD1 as the D gene, but with no DNA this cannot be confirmed. The CDR3 length is 15 residues. Germline assignment: CDR1 SGHKS and CDR2 YYEKEE (reference sequence). CDR3 sequence reads: CASSSGQGAIGELFF.

This chain links TRBV7-9 with TRBJ2-5; TCRdb's assignment of TRBD1 cannot be checked, as there is no DNA. The CDR3 runs 15 residues. The germline V gene has CDR1 SEHNR and CDR2 FQNEAQ (reference sequence). The CDR3 protein is CASSSGQGQMETQYF.

The chain is built from TRBV3-1 and TRBJ2-5; TCRdb proposes TRBD1, but this gene call is untestable without DNA. This CDR3 is built from 16 residues. Per the germline V gene, CDR1 is LGHDT and CDR2 is YNNKEL (reference sequence). The CDR3 region is CASSQESGRRGRTQYF.

CDR3 residues: CASQGTGELFF. The V and J genes are TRBV6-2 or TRBV6-3 and TRBJ2-2; TCRdb outputs TRBD1, but without DNA this stays unchecked. The CDR3 has 11 amino acids. Germline V gene data show CDR1 as MNHEY and CDR2 as SVGEGT.

V gene TRBV7-2 combines with J gene TRBJ2-3; the D gene TCRdb calls, TRBD2, cannot be checked with no DNA. Germline V gene sequence: CDR1 SGHTA, CDR2 FQGNSA. The CDR3 loop spans 17 amino acids. CDR3 in amino acids: CASSPTLGTSITDTQYF.

This chain joins TRBV20-1 and TRBJ1-1; absent DNA, TCRdb's TRBD1 call cannot be checked. Germline V gene sequence: CDR1 DFQATT, CDR2 SNEGSKA (reference sequence). The CDR3 is 12 residues long. This CDR3 is CSARQQVPEAFF.

The J gene is TRBJ1-2, the V gene TRBV5-1; TCRdb's D gene call, TRBD1, goes unchecked for lack of DNA. The CDR3 has 13 residues. Germline assignment: CDR1 SGHRS and CDR2 YFSETQ. The CDR3 reads CASSPEMTGGYTF.

CDR3: CASTGQGQGGEQFF. The chain links TRBV6-6 to TRBJ2-1; TCRdb's assignment of TRBD1 cannot be checked, as there is no DNA. The germline V gene encodes CDR1 MNHNY and CDR2 SVGAGI (reference sequence). The CDR3 is 14 amino acids.

J is TRBJ1-6 and V is TRBV5-1. Germline lookup yields CDR1 SGHRS and CDR2 YFSETQ. The CDR3 sequence is 13 residues long. CDR3: CASSLEAGSPLHF.

The V call is TRBV11-2, the J call TRBJ2-5; TCRdb returns TRBD2, unconfirmable since there is no DNA. The germline V gene has CDR1 SGHAT and CDR2 FQNNGV. The CDR3 has 14 residues. The CDR3 protein is CASRTSGGEETQYF. The full variable domain, completed using reference TRBV11-2 and TRBJ2-5, is EAGVAQSPRYKIIEKRQSVAFWCNPISGHATLYWYQQILGQGPKLLIQFQNNGVVDDSQLPKDRFSAERLKGVDSTLKIQPAKLEDSAVYLCASRTSGGEETQYFGPGTRLLVL.

The genes are TRBV5-6 and TRBJ2-4; absent DNA, TCRdb's TRBD2 call cannot be checked. The CDR3 has 20 amino acids. Germline V lookup: CDR1 SGHDT, CDR2 YYEEEE. CDR3 in amino acids: CASSFLGLAGGIRDKNIQYF. The full variable domain, completed using reference TRBV5-6 and TRBJ2-4, is DAGVTQSPTHLIKTRGQQVTLRCSPKSGHDTVSWYQQALGQGPQFIFQYYEEEERQRGNFPDRFSGHQFPNYSSELNVNALLLGDSALYLCASSFLGLAGGIRDKNIQYFGAGTRLSVL.